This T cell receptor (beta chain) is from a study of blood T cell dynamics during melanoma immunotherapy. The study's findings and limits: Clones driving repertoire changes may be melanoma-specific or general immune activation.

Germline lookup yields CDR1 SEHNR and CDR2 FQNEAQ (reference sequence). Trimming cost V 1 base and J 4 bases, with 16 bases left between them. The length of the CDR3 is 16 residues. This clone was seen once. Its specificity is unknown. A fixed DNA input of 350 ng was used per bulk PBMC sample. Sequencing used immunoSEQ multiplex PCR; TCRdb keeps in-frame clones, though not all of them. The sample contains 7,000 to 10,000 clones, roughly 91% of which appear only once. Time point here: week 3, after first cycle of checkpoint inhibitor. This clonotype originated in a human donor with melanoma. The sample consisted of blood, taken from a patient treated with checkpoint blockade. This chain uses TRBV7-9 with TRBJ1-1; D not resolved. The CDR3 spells CASSLGVVLLGTEAFF. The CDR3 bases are TGTGCCAGCAGCTTAGGGGTAGTCCTTTTGGGCACTGAAGCTTTCTTT.